This T cell receptor beta chain was sequenced during a study of blood T cell repertoires in COVID-19. Generated by immunoSEQ multiplex PCR, the TCRdb table keeps only in-frame clones and is missing some. Of roughly 180,000 clones in the sample, approximately 90% were seen once. Germline CDR1 is SEHNR and CDR2 is FQNEAQ (reference sequence). V was trimmed by 8 bases and J by 6 bases, leaving 11 bases between them. This CDR3 comprises 11 residues. This sequence originates from a woman in her 30s with acute or convalescent COVID-19. The source material was peripheral blood. This chain links TRBV7-9 with TRBJ2-7; D is unresolved. The CDR3 spells CASGLLREQYF. The CDR3 bases are TGTGCCAGCGGTCTCCTGCGCGAGCAGTACTTC.